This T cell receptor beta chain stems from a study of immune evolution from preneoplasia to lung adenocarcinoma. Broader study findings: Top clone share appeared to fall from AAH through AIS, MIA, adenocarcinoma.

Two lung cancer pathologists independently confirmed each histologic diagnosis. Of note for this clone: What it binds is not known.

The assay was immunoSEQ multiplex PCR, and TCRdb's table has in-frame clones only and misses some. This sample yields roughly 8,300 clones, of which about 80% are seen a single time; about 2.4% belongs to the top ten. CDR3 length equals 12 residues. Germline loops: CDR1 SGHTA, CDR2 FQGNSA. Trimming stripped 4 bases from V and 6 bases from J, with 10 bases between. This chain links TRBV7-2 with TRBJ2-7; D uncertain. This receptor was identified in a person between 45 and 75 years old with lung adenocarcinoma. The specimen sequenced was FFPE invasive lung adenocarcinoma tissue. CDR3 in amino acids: CASSSWGGEQYF. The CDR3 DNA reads TGTGCCAGCAGCTCGTGGGGTGGCGAGCAGTACTTC.